The T cell receptor beta chain described here comes from a study of a mutant IDH1 vaccine in newly diagnosed glioma. Whole-study findings and limits: Changes in the top peripheral T cell clonotypes seemingly had no bearing on pseudoprogression.

Documented time point: week 47, end of study. Every vaccine dose comprised 300 ug of mutant IDH1 20-mer peptide plus topical imiquimod. V trimming: 4 bases; J trimming: 4 bases; junction bases outside the gene matches: 5. CDR3 length equals 14 residues. The germline V gene encodes CDR1 LNHDA and CDR2 SQIVND (reference sequence). Method: immunoSEQ multiplex PCR; TCRdb's copy keeps in-frame clones and lacks some. Of some 62,000 clones listed, roughly 80% are singletons. Note on this clone: Its antigen is still unknown.

Sequenced here: PBMCs, sampled from a glioma patient whose treatment included an IDH1 peptide vaccine. The rearrangement joins TRBV19 to TRBJ2-7; 9 bases are shared with TRBD1. The sequence came from a man aged 30 to 45 with glioma. CDR3 DNA: TGTGCCAGTAGTACGTTGACAGGGGGATACGAGCAGTACTTC. This codes for CASSTLTGGYEQYF.